This T cell receptor beta chain is from a study of blood T cell repertoires in COVID-19. TCRdb's table, derived via immunoSEQ multiplex PCR, lists solely in-frame clones and lacks some. Here the sample spans 70,000 to 85,000 clones, approximately 89% being singletons. Trimming left V 4 bases short and J 2 bases short, with 10 bases between. Germline lookup yields CDR1 LGHNA and CDR2 YNFKEQ. This CDR3 comprises 14 residues. The chain combines TRBV4-2 with TRBJ2-3; the D is unclear. Sequencing was carried out using peripheral blood. The clonotype comes from a woman aged 55 to 70 with active COVID-19. This CDR3 reads CASSPGGTTDTQYF. The CDR3 region has the DNA TGTGCCAGCAGCCCCGGTGGTACCACAGATACGCAGTATTTT.